The 2 T cell receptor beta chains listed next were all sequenced from one sample in a study of cytomegalovirus exposure and HLA in healthy donors. Use of 60 Vbeta and 13 Jbeta primers characterized the PCR. Some clones are missing from TCRdb's copy, which holds only in-frame ones; the method was immunoSEQ multiplex PCR. The data contain roughly 140,000 clones, roughly 82% of them singletons. Sequencing was performed on PBMCs. Receptor source: a man aged 25 to 40 in good health and CMV-seropositive.

This clone was counted only a few times. J is TRBJ2-7 and V is TRBV11-2; 7 bases agree with TRBD2. CDR3 length equals 17 residues. J was trimmed by 0 bases and V by 1 base; bases with no gene match: 9. CDR1 and CDR2 (germline): SGHAT, FQNNGV. The CDR3 DNA reads as TGTGCCAGCAGCTTAGGATCGGGAGGCGTGAGCTCCTACGAGCAGTACTTC. Translating gives CASSLGSGGVSSYEQYF.

V and J are TRBV27 and TRBJ1-1; D gene unclear. V lost 8 bases, J lost 3 bases, and 13 bases lay in between. The CDR3 sequence is 13 residues long. CDR1 and CDR2 (germline): MNHEY, SMNVEV (reference sequence). The CDR3 reads CASATGFDTEAFF. CDR3 coding DNA: TGTGCCAGCGCCACGGGGTTTGACACTGAAGCTTTCTTT.